The sequence of this T cell receptor (beta chain) was determined in a study of OX40 agonist ivuxolimab in advanced cancers. Study-level points and caveats: More expanded clones were seen, on average, in CD8+ T cells than in CD4+.

Notes on this clone: Its antigen is unknown.

Germline CDR1 is LGHNA and CDR2 is YNFKEQ. V lost 0 bases and J 6 bases, leaving 12 bases between the germline ends. The CDR3 runs to 14 residues. The data were produced by immunoSEQ multiplex PCR, yet TCRdb's version contains in-frame clones alone and is incomplete. The sample has around 26,000 clones; around 81% are singletons. The starting material was CD4+ or CD8+ T cells sorted from blood, obtained in a trial of the OX40 agonist ivuxolimab. This clonotype was obtained from an adult with an advanced solid tumor such as melanoma, head and neck, liver or kidney cancer. The chain employs TRBV4-2 and TRBJ2-7, with D possibly being TRBD1 or TRBD2 (5 bases each). CDR3 nucleotide sequence: TGTGCCAGCAGCCAAGATGGGACGGGCGGCGAGCAGTACTTC. Protein product: CASSQDGTGGEQYF.